What follows are 30 T cell receptor beta chains derived from one specimen sequenced in a study of beta chain features in type 1 diabetes. Every isolated RNA sample was fully reverse transcribed, so sequencing captured expressed TCRB transcripts. Data came from immunoSEQ multiplex PCR; TCRdb stores just in-frame clones and leaves some out. The sample carries about 410,000 clones, approximately 15% recorded once. The sequenced material came from naive CD4+ T cells from blood. These receptors were taken from a man aged 25-45 years in good health.

This clone was counted a few times. The CDR3 bases are TGTGCCAGCAGGGACACTAACGAATACAATGAGCAGTTCTTC. Translation: CASRDTNEYNEQFF. The gene calls are TRBV6-1 and TRBJ2-1; D might be TRBD1 (5 bases). The CDR3 has 14 amino acids. The V gene lost 6 bases and the J gene lost 4 bases, with 13 bases spanning the gap. Germline V gives CDR1 MNHNS, CDR2 SASEGT.

This clone was seen only a few times. Other DNA sequences within the sample encode an identical CDR3. V and J are TRBV9 and TRBJ1-2, with D perhaps matching TRBD1 (5 bases). This CDR3 spans 12 amino acids. Germline CDR1 SGDLS, CDR2 YYNGEE. V lost 2 bases, J lost 5 bases, and 7 bases lay in between. The CDR3 DNA reads TGTGCCAGCAGCGTGGCAGGGTATGGCTACACCTTC. Translated: CASSVAGYGYTF.

The chain carries TRBV18 and TRBJ2-7; 7 nucleotides agree with TRBD1. This CDR3 spans 14 amino acids. V trimming: 6 bases; J trimming: 5 bases; junction bases outside the gene matches: 10. Germline CDR1 is KGHSH and CDR2 is LQKENI. Here the CDR3 reads CASSLTQGFDEQYF. CDR3 sequence (DNA): TGTGCCAGCTCCCTCACACAGGGGTTTGACGAGCAGTACTTC.

The chain carries TRBV7-2 and TRBJ2-3; either TRBD1 or TRBD2 may fit D (5 bases each). V was shortened by 8 bases and J by 2 bases, with 14 bases between the two germline ends. This CDR3 comprises 14 residues. Per germline, CDR1 SGHTA and CDR2 FQGNSA. The CDR3 sequence: CASRDPAFTDTQYF. CDR3 DNA sequence: TGTGCCAGCCGGGACCCAGCATTCACAGATACGCAGTATTTT. The entire variable domain, with the rest obtained from reference TRBV7-2 and TRBJ2-3, is as follows: GAGVSQSPSNKVTEKGKDVELRCDPISGHTALYWYRQSLGQGLEFLIYFQGNSAPDKSGLPSDRFSAERTGGSVSTLTIQRTQQEDSAVYLCASRDPAFTDTQYFGPGTRLTVL.

The gene calls are TRBV4-3 and TRBJ1-4, with unresolved D. Germline V lookup: CDR1 LGHNA, CDR2 YSLEER. The CDR3 spans 13 residues. V was clipped by 4 bases and J by 8 bases, with 11 bases between them. The CDR3 DNA is TGCGCCAGCAGCCCCAGGCAGCGGGAAAAACTGTTTTTT. Protein product: CASSPRQREKLFF.

This clone was picked up a small number of times. This chain joins TRBV11-2 and TRBJ2-5; 7 nucleotides agree with TRBD2. The V segment lost 1 base and the J segment 5 bases; nucleotides outside the gene matches: 4. The CDR3 is made up of 14 amino acids. The germline CDR1 and CDR2 sequences are SGHAT and FQNNGV. As DNA, the CDR3 is TGTGCCAGCAGCTTAGGACTAGCTCCGGAGACCCAGTACTTC. As protein: CASSLGLAPETQYF.

This clone was picked up many times. The J gene is TRBJ2-7, the V gene TRBV7-9; the D is unclear. Germline V gene sequence: CDR1 SEHNR, CDR2 FQNEAQ (reference sequence). Trimming cost V 4 bases and J 7 bases, with 8 bases left between them. This CDR3 comprises 11 residues. The CDR3 loop reads CASSSSREQYV. The CDR3 nucleotides are TGTGCCAGCAGCTCCTCTAGGGAGCAGTACGTC.

The sample holds a few counts of this clone. CDR3 region: CASSSISGSGNNEQFF. The CDR3 DNA sequence: TGTGCCAGCAGCTCCATTTCGGGGTCGGGTAACAATGAGCAGTTCTTC. The chain has TRBV5-4 and TRBJ2-1; D is perhaps TRBD2 (5 bases). Germline assignment: CDR1 SGHNT and CDR2 YYREEE (reference sequence). V was trimmed by 3 bases and J by 5 bases, leaving 18 bases between them. CDR3 length equals 16 residues.

The V call is TRBV21-1, the J call TRBJ2-4; TRBD2, the D gene given by the table, was not confirmed from the DNA. TRBV21-1 is deemed a pseudogene. The CDR3 runs to 19 residues. The CDR3 DNA follows: TGTGCCAGCAGCAAAGTCCCTAGCGGGGGGGCCTCGGCCAAAAACATTCAGTACTTC. As protein: CASSKVPSGGASAKNIQYF.

The table lists this clone with a few counts. The chain couples TRBV6-6 to TRBJ2-1; 7 bases agree with TRBD1. Germline V lookup: CDR1 MNHNY, CDR2 SVGAGI (reference sequence). The CDR3 spans 14 residues. V dropped 5 bases and J dropped 8; count of bases not matched to a gene: 9. The CDR3: CASSQHDRVDEQFF. DNA for the CDR3: TGTGCCAGCAGTCAACATGACAGGGTGGATGAGCAGTTCTTC.

This chain links TRBV7-2 with TRBJ2-3; 12 bases line up with TRBD2. J lost 3 bases, V lost 5 bases, and 15 bases had no gene match. The length of the CDR3 is 19 residues. The germline CDR1 and CDR2 sequences are SGHTA and FQGNSA. The CDR3 DNA reads as TGTGCCAGCAGCCCCGGACGGACTAGCGGGATCCCCAGGACAGATACGCAGTATTTT. It encodes CASSPGRTSGIPRTDTQYF.

V usage is TRBV18 and J usage is TRBJ2-7; D is uncertain. Looked up from germline, CDR1 is KGHSH and CDR2 is LQKENI. This CDR3 spans 12 amino acids. V lost 0 bases, J lost 6 bases, and 6 bases lay in between. CDR3 DNA: TGTGCCAGCTCACCACCGTTGGGCGAGCAGTACGTC. Amino acids: CASSPPLGEQYV.

This chain connects TRBV7-8 to TRBJ2-7, with a tentative D call TRBD2 (5 bases). The length of the CDR3 is 14 residues. V gave up 5 bases and J gave up 11 bases, with 22 bases separating them. Germline loops: CDR1 SGHVS, CDR2 FQNEAQ. The CDR3 is CASSIRRDLHWEYV. The CDR3 coding sequence is TGTGCCAGCAGCATCCGCCGGGATCTTCACTGGGAGTACGTC.

V is TRBV4-1 and J is TRBJ2-6; no reliable D call. The CDR3 is 17 amino acids. Germline values: CDR1 MGHRA, CDR2 YSYEKL. V lost 0 bases to trimming and J lost 0 bases, with 9 bases between them. This CDR3 is CASSQERRISGANVLTF. CDR3 bases: TGCGCCAGCAGCCAAGAAAGACGTATCTCTGGGGCCAACGTCCTGACTTTC.

CDR3 bases: TGTGCTAGTGGTTTGGTACTCGATAGCTACGAGCAGTACGTC. It specifies CASGLVLDSYEQYV. The rearrangement uses TRBV12-5 and TRBJ2-7; D gene ambiguous. Germline V gene sequence: CDR1 LGHNT, CDR2 FRNRAP. The CDR3 has 14 amino acids. The V and J ends lost 0 bases and 3 bases respectively, with 9 bases between them.

This clone has a handful of counts. This sequence joins TRBV19 and TRBJ2-5; 11 nucleotides agree with TRBD1. From germline, CDR1 is LNHDA and CDR2 SQIVND (reference sequence). CDR3 length: 16 residues. The V gene end was trimmed by 3 bases and the J gene end by 1 base; junction bases not matched to a gene: 4. In DNA form, the CDR3 reads TGTGCCAGTAGTATTTCCGGGACAGGGGGCCAAGAGACCCAGTACTTC. Translation gives CASSISGTGGQETQYF.

This clone has just a few counts. Other nucleotide sequences in the sample specify the same CDR3. The V and J genes are TRBV6-5 and TRBJ2-3; D may be TRBD1 (6 bases). Per germline, CDR1 MNHEY and CDR2 SVGAGI. Trimming took 2 bases from V and 0 from J, leaving 9 bases between them. The CDR3 runs 15 residues. The CDR3 sequence is CASSYGGGSTDTQYF. DNA of the CDR3: TGTGCCAGCAGTTACGGGGGCGGGAGCACAGATACGCAGTATTTT.

Only a few counts were recorded for this clone. This chain uses TRBV7-9 with TRBJ2-1, with 7 bases matching TRBD2. V shed 5 bases, J shed 6 bases, and the junction held 19 bases outside the gene matches. CDR1 and CDR2 (germline): SEHNR, FQNEAQ (reference sequence). This CDR3 spans 18 amino acids. The CDR3 loop is CASSPPFQSGIWLNEQFF. The CDR3 coding sequence is TGTGCCAGCAGCCCCCCCTTTCAGAGCGGGATATGGCTCAATGAGCAGTTCTTC.

This clone was recorded a few times. The junction departs from the called germline gene at one end, perhaps through a read error. The chain recombines TRBV7-9 with TRBJ2-3, with 14 bases that match TRBD2. The CDR3 contains 14 residues. CDR1 and CDR2 (germline): SEHNR, FQNEAQ (reference sequence). CDR3 nucleotide sequence: TGTGCCAGCCAGACAGGGACTAGCGGGAGCGTAAGTTCTTTT. Protein sequence: CASQTGTSGSVSSF.

This clone has just a few counts. The chain joins TRBV7-7 to TRBJ2-1; D unresolved. The CDR3 is 14 residues long. The V gene lost 5 bases and the J gene lost 0 bases, with 8 bases spanning the gap. The V gene's germline CDR1 is SSHAT and CDR2 FNYEAQ (reference sequence). The CDR3, as DNA: TGTGCCAGCAGCCTGGCCGGCTCCTACAATGAGCAGTTCTTC. Translating gives CASSLAGSYNEQFF.

This clone was counted only a few times. This rearrangement joins TRBV4-3 to TRBJ1-2, with D unclear. V lost 4 bases to trimming and J lost 7 bases, with 22 bases between them. This CDR3 comprises 16 residues. Germline CDR1 is LGHNA and CDR2 is YSLEER. The CDR3 is CASSPNKAAELGGYTF. The CDR3, as DNA: TGCGCCAGCAGCCCGAATAAGGCAGCCGAACTCGGTGGCTACACCTTC.

The chain links TRBV14 to TRBJ2-3, with D perhaps matching TRBD2 (5 bases). Trimming left V 0 bases short and J 2 bases short, with 12 bases between. This CDR3 has 16 residues. Germline CDR1 and CDR2: SGHDN and FVKESK. CDR3 DNA: TGTGCCAGCAGCCAAGATTCGGGGATAGCCACAGATACGCAGTATTTT. Protein sequence: CASSQDSGIATDTQYF.

Only a few counts were recorded for this clone. This chain uses TRBV2 with TRBJ2-7; 11 bases map to TRBD1. This CDR3 has 14 amino acids. From germline, CDR1 is SNHLY and CDR2 FYNNEI. The V segment lost 5 bases and the J segment 7 bases; nucleotides outside the gene matches: 7. The CDR3 nucleotides read TGTGCCAGCAGTCGGGACAGGGGGTTGGGGGAGCAGTACTTC. Translated, it gives CASSRDRGLGEQYF.

This clone was counted between two and nine times. CDR3 residues: CASSLGRTLNTEAFF. CDR3 in DNA: TGTGCCAGCAGCTTGGGCCGGACGTTGAACACTGAAGCTTTCTTT. The chain uses TRBV7-3 and TRBJ1-1; D is unresolved. There are 15 residues in the CDR3. V was cut by 3 bases and J by 0 bases, with 11 bases left in between. Germline V gene data show CDR1 as SGHTA and CDR2 as FQGTGA.

The rearrangement uses TRBV6-5 and TRBJ1-1; D might be TRBD1 (6 bases). The germline gives CDR1 MNHEY, CDR2 SVGAGI. V was shortened by 8 bases and J by 1 base, with 11 bases between the two germline ends. The CDR3 length is 13 residues. This CDR3 is CASGDIKNTEAFF. In nucleotides, the CDR3 is TGTGCCAGCGGGGACATAAAGAACACTGAAGCTTTCTTT.

This sequence joins TRBV6-5 and TRBJ2-5; D is uncertain. V was clipped by 7 bases and J by 5 bases, with 8 bases between them. Germline loops: CDR1 MNHEY, CDR2 SVGAGI. This CDR3 spans 11 amino acids. In nucleotides, the CDR3 is TGTGCCAGCAACTACCGGGAGACCCAGTACTTC. This sequence encodes CASNYRETQYF.

The chain employs TRBV10-3 and TRBJ2-6; TRBD1 matches at 7 bases. Trimming took 10 bases from V and 0 from J; bases not matched to a gene: 9. The CDR3 spans 16 residues. The germline CDR1 and CDR2 sequences are ENHRY and SYGVKD. This CDR3 is CASHRDSNSGANVLTF. Written as DNA, the CDR3 is TGTGCCAGCCACCGGGACAGTAACTCTGGGGCCAACGTCCTGACTTTC.

This clone turned up a few times. The V call is TRBV7-2, the J call TRBJ2-5, with D maybe TRBD2 (5 bases). The CDR3 totals 13 residues. Between the trimmed V and J ends, which lost 1 base and 5 bases, there was a span of 8 bases. Per the germline V gene, CDR1 is SGHTA and CDR2 is FQGNSA. CDR3 loop: CASSLGGSETQYF. The CDR3 nucleotides read TGTGCCAGCAGCTTAGGTGGGAGTGAGACCCAGTACTTC.

This clone was counted a few times. The CDR3 sequence is CASSPGTGRPYEQYF. The CDR3 DNA is TGTGCCAGCTCACCAGGGACAGGCCGCCCCTACGAGCAGTACTTC. The chain employs TRBV18 and TRBJ2-7; 8 bases align to TRBD1. The CDR3 extends over 15 amino acids. Germline CDR1 KGHSH, CDR2 LQKENI. The junction had 5 bases not matched to a gene; V was cut back by 2 bases and J by 2 bases.

In this sample, this clone turned up a few times. This rearrangement joins TRBV29-1 to TRBJ2-3; possibly TRBD1 for D (5 bases). The germline gives CDR1 SQVTM, CDR2 ANQGSEA. Trimming took off 4 bases at V and 0 bases at J, with 8 bases between the two ends. This CDR3 has 13 amino acids. CDR3 residues: CSVADTSTDTQYF. CDR3 bases: TGCAGCGTTGCGGACACGAGCACAGATACGCAGTATTTT.